The 21 T cell receptor beta chains below come from one sample, sequenced in a study of blood T cell repertoires in COVID-19. Method: immunoSEQ multiplex PCR; TCRdb's copy keeps in-frame clones and lacks some. Among fewer than 100,000 clones, about four fifths were seen once, and the ten largest hold about 24%. Source material: peripheral blood. Receptor source: a man between 65 and 85 years old with acute or convalescent COVID-19.

This clone is a singleton in its sample. The chain couples TRBV7-2 to TRBJ1-1; D may be TRBD1 (5 bases). The CDR3 has 15 amino acids. Germline CDR1 SGHTA, CDR2 FQGNSA. Trimming shortened V by 1 base and J by 1 base, and 10 bases separated the two germline ends. The CDR3 nucleotides read TGTGCCAGCAGCTTAGGGGGCCGGAAGAACACTGAAGCTTTCTTT. Translation: CASSLGGRKNTEAFF. The full variable domain, completed using reference TRBV7-2 and TRBJ1-1, is GAGVSQSPSNKVTEKGKDVELRCDPISGHTALYWYRQSLGQGLEFLIYFQGNSAPDKSGLPSDRFSAERTGGSVSTLTIQRTQQEDSAVYLCASSLGGRKNTEAFFGQGTRLTVV.

The chain joins TRBV5-1 to TRBJ1-1, with 9 positions matching TRBD1. The CDR3 has 17 residues. The V and J ends lost 4 bases and 0 bases, in that order; junction bases with no gene match: 10. CDR1 and CDR2 from the germline V gene are SGHRS and YFSETQ. The CDR3 DNA follows: TGCGCCAGCAGCGCCGGGACAGGGTTTTATATGAACACTGAAGCTTTCTTT. Its protein is CASSAGTGFYMNTEAFF.

The rearrangement uses TRBV4-2 and TRBJ1-6, with a tentative D call TRBD1 (5 bases). CDR3 length equals 14 residues. Germline-derived CDR1 and CDR2 are LGHNA and YNFKEQ. V lost 5 bases to trimming and J lost 9 bases, with 14 bases between them. The CDR3 DNA reads as TGTGCCAGCAGCGAAAGGCAGGGAGGTTCACCCCTCCACTTT. It specifies CASSERQGGSPLHF.

The rearrangement links TRBV19 to TRBJ1-1, with D unresolved. The V end lost 1 base, the J end lost 2 bases, and 11 bases lay between the germline ends. Germline loops: CDR1 LNHDA, CDR2 SQIVND (reference sequence). The CDR3 length is 15 residues. The CDR3 spells CASSIAGRINTEAFF. The CDR3 DNA reads as TGTGCCAGTAGTATAGCGGGGAGAATAAACACTGAAGCTTTCTTT.

This clone was found a few times. V usage is TRBV5-4 and J usage is TRBJ2-7, with 7 nucleotides matching TRBD2. The germline V gene has CDR1 SGHNT and CDR2 YYREEE (reference sequence). Unmatched junction bases numbered 10, after V lost 5 bases and J lost 2 bases. This CDR3 comprises 15 residues. CDR3 DNA sequence: TGTGCCAGCAGGCCTGCTAGCGGCCTAACCTACGAGCAGTACTTC. As protein: CASRPASGLTYEQYF.

The chain employs TRBV6-5 and TRBJ2-3, with a weak D call TRBD1 (6 bases). This CDR3 is built from 14 residues. Trimming took 6 bases from V and 3 from J, leaving 13 bases between them. CDR1 and CDR2 from the germline V gene are MNHEY and SVGAGI. DNA of the CDR3: TGTGCCAGCAGGAGGACAGCCCATACAGATACGCAGTATTTT. This codes for CASRRTAHTDTQYF.

The rearrangement uses TRBV6-5 and TRBJ1-1; D possibly corresponds to TRBD1 (5 bases). With 4 bases removed from V and 4 bases from J, the gap between germline ends came to 16 bases. The CDR3 spans 15 residues. Germline CDR1 is MNHEY and CDR2 is SVGAGI. This chain's CDR3 is CASSLGGSGGTEAFF. For the CDR3, the DNA is TGTGCCAGCAGTTTGGGGGGGTCCGGTGGCACTGAAGCTTTCTTT.

The chain links TRBV24-1 to TRBJ2-1; tentative D call: TRBD2 (5 bases). CDR1 KGHDR and CDR2 SFDVKD come from the germline V gene. The CDR3 is made up of 17 amino acids. V dropped 1 base and J dropped 13 bases, with 25 bases sitting between them. The CDR3 DNA reads as TGTGCCACCAGTGATTTACGAGGGCCCGGCGGCGGGCGGAGTCAGTTCTTC. Translated, it gives CATSDLRGPGGGRSQFF.

V and J are TRBV6-2 or TRBV6-3 and TRBJ1-5; no clear D. Germline V gives CDR1 MNHEY, CDR2 SVGEGT. This CDR3 has 16 residues. Trimming removed 6 bases at V and 6 bases at J, with 21 bases between. The CDR3 region is CASSPDRVRFIQPQHF. CDR3 coding DNA: TGTGCCAGCAGCCCTGATCGGGTACGGTTTATTCAGCCCCAGCATTTT.

The chain combines TRBV2 with TRBJ2-3; D unclear. Trimming took off 6 bases at V and 6 bases at J, with 7 bases between the two ends. Germline V gene data show CDR1 as SNHLY and CDR2 as FYNNEI. The CDR3 loop spans 11 amino acids. The CDR3 loop is CASSVVDTQYF. CDR3 coding DNA: TGTGCCAGCAGCGTCGTGGATACGCAGTATTTT.

This sequence joins TRBV9 and TRBJ2-7, with TRBD1 matching 12 bases. Trimming removed 4 bases from V and 3 bases from J; junction bases left unmatched: 8. This CDR3 has 16 amino acids. CDR1 and CDR2 (germline): SGDLS, YYNGEE. The DNA for the CDR3 is TGTGCCAGCAGCCCAGGGGGGACAGGGGGCTACTACGAGCAGTACTTC. Translating it yields CASSPGGTGGYYEQYF.

The rearrangement links TRBV6-5 to TRBJ1-3; the D is unclear. CDR1 and CDR2 from the germline V gene are MNHEY and SVGAGI. The CDR3 contains 13 residues. Trimming left V 5 bases short and J 4 bases short, with 9 bases between. The CDR3 DNA follows: TGTGCCAGCAGTCGGTTGGGCGGAAACACCATATATTTT. Protein sequence: CASSRLGGNTIYF.

V gene TRBV3-1 (or the pseudogene TRBV3-2) combines with J gene TRBJ2-3; D gene ambiguous. This CDR3 is 15 amino acids long. Germline V CDR1 and CDR2: LGHDT, YNNKEL (reference sequence). Trimming removed 1 base at V and 1 base at J, with 9 bases between. In DNA, the CDR3 is TGTGCCAGCAGCCAAGGAGGAGCAGGCACAGATACGCAGTATTTT. This encodes CASSQGGAGTDTQYF.

Notes on this clone: The sample has other DNA sequences that encode this CDR3 too. The J gene is TRBJ2-7, the V gene TRBV18; D remains unclear. V lost 2 bases and J 0 bases, leaving 8 bases between the germline ends. The CDR3 covers 14 residues. CDR1 is KGHSH and CDR2 is LQKENI in the germline V gene. The CDR3 is CASSPGGSSYEQYF. The CDR3 nucleotides read TGTGCCAGCTCACCAGGCGGCAGCTCCTACGAGCAGTACTTC.

This rearrangement joins TRBV5-4 to TRBJ2-7; 10 nucleotides line up with TRBD1. Germline values: CDR1 SGHNT, CDR2 YYREEE (reference sequence). This CDR3 is 13 amino acids long. V was clipped by 4 bases and J by 6 bases; unmatched bases: 4. The CDR3 reads CASSVWTGGEQYF. In DNA, the CDR3 is TGTGCCAGCAGCGTCTGGACAGGGGGCGAGCAGTACTTC.

This chain uses TRBV6-6 with TRBJ2-7; D is possibly TRBD1 (5 bases). Trimming removed 2 bases from V and 3 bases from J, with 8 bases in between. This CDR3 contains 13 residues. The germline V gene encodes CDR1 MNHNY and CDR2 SVGAGI (reference sequence). CDR3: CASSYPDSYEQYF. CDR3 nucleotides: TGTGCCAGCAGTTACCCAGACAGCTACGAGCAGTACTTC.

The chain links TRBV20-1 to TRBJ2-1, with 11 bases that match TRBD2. The junction had 12 bases not matched to a gene; V was cut back by 3 bases and J by 8 bases. The CDR3 is 16 amino acids. The germline CDR1 and CDR2 sequences are DFQATT and SNEGSKA (reference sequence). In DNA form, the CDR3 reads TGCAGTGCTAGTGAGTCTAGCGGGAGGCCGGGGGATGAGCAGTTCTTC. This translates into CSASESSGRPGDEQFF.

The chain has TRBV5-6 and TRBJ2-1, with 9 bases identical to TRBD1. The CDR3 is made up of 15 amino acids. The V gene end was trimmed by 2 bases and the J gene end by 6 bases; junction bases not matched to a gene: 6. Germline CDR1 reads SGHDT; CDR2 reads YYEEEE. CDR3 DNA sequence: TGTGCCAGCAGCTTACGGGACAGGGCTTTCAATGAGCAGTTCTTC. As protein: CASSLRDRAFNEQFF.

A remark on this clone: Other DNA sequences in the sample encode the same CDR3. V gene TRBV18 combines with J gene TRBJ2-5, with TRBD1 as a possible D gene (5 bases). V gave up 2 bases and J gave up 1 base, with 8 bases separating them. The germline V gene encodes CDR1 KGHSH and CDR2 LQKENI. The CDR3 extends over 14 amino acids. The CDR3 reads CASSPRQGQETQYF. In DNA form, the CDR3 reads TGTGCCAGCTCACCAAGGCAGGGCCAAGAGACCCAGTACTTC.

A single count supports this clone. The DNA of the CDR3 is TGTGCCAGCCGCGGACAGCCTAACCCGAACACTGAAGCTTTCTTT. Its translation is CASRGQPNPNTEAFF. The chain carries TRBV7-2 and TRBJ1-1, with D tentatively TRBD1 (6 bases). The V and J ends lost 8 bases and 1 base respectively, with 17 bases between them. This CDR3 comprises 15 residues. Germline assignment: CDR1 SGHTA and CDR2 FQGNSA.

This clone was counted a few times. DNA of the CDR3: TGCGCCAGCAGCCCTTCTAGCAAGGATGAGCAGTTCTTC. It translates to CASSPSSKDEQFF. The V gene is TRBV5-1, the J gene TRBJ2-1; tentative D call: TRBD2 (5 bases). This CDR3 has 13 residues. V gave up 4 bases and J gave up 8 bases, with 13 bases separating them. The germline CDR1 and CDR2 sequences are SGHRS and YFSETQ.